The entry below gives a single T cell receptor beta chain sequence along with its context. Antigen: not known. The CDR3 consists of 17 residues. Germline lookup yields CDR1 MNHNS and CDR2 SASEGT. Deletions cut 5 bases from V and 2 bases from J, with 20 bases between. The sample originates from a study of response to subunit inactivated influenza vaccine. Findings and limits, study-wide: The authors suggested that every seasonal influenza vaccination recruits few new T cells.

One entry per CDR3 protein, called by TCRdb with MiXCR from the RT-PCR reads. The sample holds roughly 500,000 distinct CDR3 sequences, approximately 15% seen once. The rearrangement links TRBV6-1 to TRBJ2-3; D gene unclear. The sequence was obtained from a man in his fifties or sixties who received an inactivated influenza vaccine. The sample consisted of CD4+ T cells sorted from PBMCs, taken around 25 months after vaccination. Here the CDR3 DNA reads TGTGCCAGCAGTCAAAAAGGCGTTGCACTCTACACAGATACGCAGTATTTT. Translation gives CASSQKGVALYTDTQYF.